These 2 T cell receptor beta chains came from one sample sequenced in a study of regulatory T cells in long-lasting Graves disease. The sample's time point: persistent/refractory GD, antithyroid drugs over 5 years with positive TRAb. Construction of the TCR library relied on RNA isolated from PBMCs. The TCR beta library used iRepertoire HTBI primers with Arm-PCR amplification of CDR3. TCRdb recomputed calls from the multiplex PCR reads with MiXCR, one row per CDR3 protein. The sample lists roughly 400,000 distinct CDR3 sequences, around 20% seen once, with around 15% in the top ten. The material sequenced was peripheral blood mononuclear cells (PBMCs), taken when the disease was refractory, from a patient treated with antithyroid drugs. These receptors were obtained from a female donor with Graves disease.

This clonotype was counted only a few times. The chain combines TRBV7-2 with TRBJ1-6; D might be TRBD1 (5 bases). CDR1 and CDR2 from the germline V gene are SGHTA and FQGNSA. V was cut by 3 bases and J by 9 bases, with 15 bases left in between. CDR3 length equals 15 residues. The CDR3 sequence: CASSFEGFMSSPLHF. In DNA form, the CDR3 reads TGTGCCAGCAGCTTCGAGGGGTTTATGAGTTCACCCCTCCACTTT.

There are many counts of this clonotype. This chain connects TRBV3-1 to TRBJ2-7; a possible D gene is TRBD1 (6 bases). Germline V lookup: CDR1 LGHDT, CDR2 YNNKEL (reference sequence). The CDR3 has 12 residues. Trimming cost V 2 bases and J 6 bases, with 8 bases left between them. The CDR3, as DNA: TGTGCCAGCAGCCAACAGGGGAGCGAGCAGTACTTC. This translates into CASSQQGSEQYF.